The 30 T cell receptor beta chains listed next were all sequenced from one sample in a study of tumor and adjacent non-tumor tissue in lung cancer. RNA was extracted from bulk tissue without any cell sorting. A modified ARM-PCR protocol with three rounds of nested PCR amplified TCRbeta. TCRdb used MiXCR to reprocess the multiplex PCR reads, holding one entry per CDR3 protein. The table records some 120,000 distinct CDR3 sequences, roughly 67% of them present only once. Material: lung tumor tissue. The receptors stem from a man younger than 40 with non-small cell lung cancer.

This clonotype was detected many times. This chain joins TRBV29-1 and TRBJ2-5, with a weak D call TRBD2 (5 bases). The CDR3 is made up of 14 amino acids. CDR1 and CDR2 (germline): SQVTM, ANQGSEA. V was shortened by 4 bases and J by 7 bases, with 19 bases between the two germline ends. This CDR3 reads CSVVSASLEATQYF. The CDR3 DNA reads TGCAGCGTTGTCTCGGCTAGCTTAGAAGCGACCCAGTACTTC.

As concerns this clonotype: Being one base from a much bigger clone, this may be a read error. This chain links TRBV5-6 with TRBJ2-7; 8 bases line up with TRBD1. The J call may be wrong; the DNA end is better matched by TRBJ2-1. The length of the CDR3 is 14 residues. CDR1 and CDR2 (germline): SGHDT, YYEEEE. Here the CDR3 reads CASSSRQGNYEQFF. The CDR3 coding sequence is TGTGCCAGCAGCTCGCGACAGGGGAACTACGAGCAGTTCTTC.

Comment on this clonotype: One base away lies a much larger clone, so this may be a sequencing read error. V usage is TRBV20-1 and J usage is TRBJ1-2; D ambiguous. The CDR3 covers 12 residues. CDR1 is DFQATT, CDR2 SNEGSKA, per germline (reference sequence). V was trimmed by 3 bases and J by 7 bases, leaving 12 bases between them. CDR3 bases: TGCAGTGCTAGCACAAGGCCAGTTGGCTACACCTTC. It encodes CSASTRPVGYTF.

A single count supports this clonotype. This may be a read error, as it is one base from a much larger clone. The CDR3 loop reads CASSYSVQCVSNEQFF. The CDR3 coding sequence is TGTGCCAGCAGTTACTCGGTACAGTGTGTAAGCAATGAGCAGTTCTTC. V and J are TRBV6-2 or TRBV6-3 and TRBJ2-1; D ambiguous. Germline V CDR1 and CDR2: MNHEY, SVGEGT. V lost 0 bases and J 6 bases, leaving 15 bases between the germline ends. The CDR3 is 16 amino acids.

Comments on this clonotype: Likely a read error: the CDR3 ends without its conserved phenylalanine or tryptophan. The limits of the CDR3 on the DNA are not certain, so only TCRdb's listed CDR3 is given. The chain's CDR3 is CASSSTGYEHYL. The chain has TRBV5-4 and TRBJ2-7. Germline V gene lookup returns CDR1 SGHNT and CDR2 YYREEE (reference sequence). The CDR3 spans 12 amino acids, including both terminal residues.

The CDR3 spells CASSRDETGGTYRQYF. The CDR3, as DNA: TGCGCCAGCAGCCGAGATGAGACGGGAGGTACGTACAGGCAGTACTTC. The gene calls are TRBV4-1 and TRBJ2-7; 7 bases map to TRBD2. The CDR3 has 16 residues. Germline assignment: CDR1 MGHRA and CDR2 YSYEKL. With V trimmed by 4 bases and J by 9 bases, 18 bases remained unmatched.

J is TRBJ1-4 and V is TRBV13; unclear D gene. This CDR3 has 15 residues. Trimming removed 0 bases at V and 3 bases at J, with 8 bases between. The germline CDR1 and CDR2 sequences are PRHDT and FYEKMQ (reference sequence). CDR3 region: CASSLGTRANEKLFF. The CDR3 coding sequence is TGTGCCAGCAGCTTAGGGACAAGGGCTAATGAAAAACTGTTTTTT.

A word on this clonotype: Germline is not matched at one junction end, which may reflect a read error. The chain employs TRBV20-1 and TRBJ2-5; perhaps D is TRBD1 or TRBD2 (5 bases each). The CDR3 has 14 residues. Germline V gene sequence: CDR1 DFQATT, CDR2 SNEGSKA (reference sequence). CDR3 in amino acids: CSAIVGLAVETEYF. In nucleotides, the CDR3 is TGCAGTGCTATAGTGGGGCTAGCTGTCGAGACCGAGTACTTC.

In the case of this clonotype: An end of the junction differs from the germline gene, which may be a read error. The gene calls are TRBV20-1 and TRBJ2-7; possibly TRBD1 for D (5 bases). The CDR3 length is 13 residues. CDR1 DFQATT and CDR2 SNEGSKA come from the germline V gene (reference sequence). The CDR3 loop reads CSVRVVGQYEQYF. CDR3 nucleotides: TGCAGTGTTAGAGTTGTGGGGCAGTACGAGCAGTACTTC.

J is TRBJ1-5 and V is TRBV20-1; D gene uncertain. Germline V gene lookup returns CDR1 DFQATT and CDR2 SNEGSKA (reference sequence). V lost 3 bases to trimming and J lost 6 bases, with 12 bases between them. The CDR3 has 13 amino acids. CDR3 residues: CSASPWIGQPQHF. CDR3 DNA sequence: TGCAGTGCTAGCCCTTGGATTGGTCAGCCCCAGCATTTT.

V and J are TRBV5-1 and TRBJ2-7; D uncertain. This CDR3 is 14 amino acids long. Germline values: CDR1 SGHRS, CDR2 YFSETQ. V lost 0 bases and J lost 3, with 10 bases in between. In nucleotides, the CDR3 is TGCGCCAGCAGCTTGGAAGGCGCCAACTACGAGCAGTACTTC. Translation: CASSLEGANYEQYF.

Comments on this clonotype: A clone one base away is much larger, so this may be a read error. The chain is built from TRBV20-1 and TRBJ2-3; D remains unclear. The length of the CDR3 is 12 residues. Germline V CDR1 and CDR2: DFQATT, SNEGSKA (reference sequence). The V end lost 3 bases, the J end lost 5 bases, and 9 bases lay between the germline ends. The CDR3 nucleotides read TGCAGTGCTAGCTGGCCAAAAGATACGCAGTATTTT. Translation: CSASWPKDTQYF.

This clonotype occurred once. The CDR3 DNA reads TGTGCCAGCAGACCCCCTAGCGGGAGAAGACCATACAATGAGCAGTTCTTC. Translation: CASRPPSGRRPYNEQFF. The rearrangement uses TRBV11-2 and TRBJ2-1; the match to TRBD2 covers 10 bases. The germline gives CDR1 SGHAT, CDR2 FQNNGV. V shed 6 bases, J shed 4 bases, and the junction held 12 bases outside the gene matches. The CDR3 loop spans 17 amino acids.

The CDR3 here is CASIPNYESNKGYTF. As DNA, the CDR3 is TGTGCCAGCATCCCAAATTATGAGTCGAACAAAGGCTACACCTTC. This chain joins TRBV11-1 and TRBJ1-2; D is undetermined. V lost 7 bases and J 8 bases, leaving 23 bases between the germline ends. CDR1 and CDR2 from the germline V gene are SGHAT and FQDESV (reference sequence). CDR3 length: 15 residues.

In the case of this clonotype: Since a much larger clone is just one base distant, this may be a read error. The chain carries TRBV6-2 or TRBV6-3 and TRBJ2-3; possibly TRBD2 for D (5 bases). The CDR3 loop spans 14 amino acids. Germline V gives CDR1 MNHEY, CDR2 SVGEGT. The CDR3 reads CVSSLGWTRDTQYF. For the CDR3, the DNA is TGTGTCAGCAGTCTGGGCTGGACTCGGGATACGCAGTATTTT.

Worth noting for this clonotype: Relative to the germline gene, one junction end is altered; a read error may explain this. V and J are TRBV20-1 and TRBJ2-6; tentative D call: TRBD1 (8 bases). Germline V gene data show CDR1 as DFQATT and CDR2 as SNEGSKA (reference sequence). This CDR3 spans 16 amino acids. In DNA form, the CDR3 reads TGCAGTGCCCAGAGACAGGGGAGGGCTGGGGTCAACGTTCTGACTTTC. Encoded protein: CSAQRQGRAGVNVLTF.

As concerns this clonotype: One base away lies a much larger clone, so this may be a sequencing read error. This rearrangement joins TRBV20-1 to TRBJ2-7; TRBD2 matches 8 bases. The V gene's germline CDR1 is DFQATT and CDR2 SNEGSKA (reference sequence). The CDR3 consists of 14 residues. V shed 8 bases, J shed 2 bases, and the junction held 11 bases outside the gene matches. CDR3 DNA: TGCAGTACAAACTCGGGGGGGAATACCTACGAGCAGTACTTC. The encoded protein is CSTNSGGNTYEQYF.

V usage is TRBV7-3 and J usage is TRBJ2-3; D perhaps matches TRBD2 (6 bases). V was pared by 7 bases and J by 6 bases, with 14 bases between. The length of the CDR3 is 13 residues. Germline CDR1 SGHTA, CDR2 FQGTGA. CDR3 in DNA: TGTGCCAGCACTCGGGACTGGGGGGATACGCAGTATTTT. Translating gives CASTRDWGDTQYF.

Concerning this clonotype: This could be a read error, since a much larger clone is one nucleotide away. CDR3 DNA sequence: TGTACCAGCAGTGTCATCGGGGGAAGAGGGCAGCCCCAGCATTTT. Its protein product is CTSSVIGGRGQPQHF. This chain links TRBV12-3 or TRBV12-4 with TRBJ1-5, with a tentative D call TRBD1 (5 bases). The CDR3 totals 15 residues.

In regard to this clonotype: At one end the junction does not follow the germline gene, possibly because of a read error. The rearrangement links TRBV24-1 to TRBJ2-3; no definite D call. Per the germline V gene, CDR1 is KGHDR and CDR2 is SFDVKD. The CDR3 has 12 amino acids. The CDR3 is CATGDLSDTQYF. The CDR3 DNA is TGTGCCACCGGTGATCTCTCAGATACGCAGTATTTT.

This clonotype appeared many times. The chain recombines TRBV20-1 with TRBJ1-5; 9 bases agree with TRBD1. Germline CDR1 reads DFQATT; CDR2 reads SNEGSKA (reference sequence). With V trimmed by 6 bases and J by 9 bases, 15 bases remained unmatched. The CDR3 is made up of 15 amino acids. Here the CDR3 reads CSATGGRAGIRPQHF. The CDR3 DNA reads TGCAGTGCCACAGGGGGCAGGGCGGGAATCAGGCCCCAGCATTTT.

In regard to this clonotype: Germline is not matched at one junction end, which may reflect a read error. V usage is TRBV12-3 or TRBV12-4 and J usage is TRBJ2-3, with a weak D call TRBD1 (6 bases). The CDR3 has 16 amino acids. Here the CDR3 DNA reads TGTGTCAGCAGCGTGCGACAGGTGGCGCTCTCAAATACGCAGTATTTT. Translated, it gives CVSSVRQVALSNTQYF.

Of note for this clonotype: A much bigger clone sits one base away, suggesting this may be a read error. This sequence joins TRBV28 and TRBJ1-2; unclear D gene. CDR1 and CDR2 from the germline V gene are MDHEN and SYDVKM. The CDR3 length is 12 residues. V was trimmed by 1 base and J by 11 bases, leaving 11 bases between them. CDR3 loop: CASSLSLSRYTF. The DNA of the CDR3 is TGTGCCAGCAGTTTATCACTTAGTAGATACACCTTC.

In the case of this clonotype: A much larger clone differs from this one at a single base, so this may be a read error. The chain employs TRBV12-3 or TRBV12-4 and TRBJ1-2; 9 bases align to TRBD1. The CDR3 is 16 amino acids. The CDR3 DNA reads TGTGGCAGCAGTTCTAATTTGGGACAGGGTGGCTATGGCTACACCTTC. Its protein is CGSSSNLGQGGYGYTF.

CDR3 bases: TGTGTCAACAGTGAAGCTCGTAGGGTGTTGGGGGAGCAGTACTTC. This encodes CVNSEARRVLGEQYF. The rearrangement links TRBV6-1 to TRBJ2-7; D unresolved. Germline values: CDR1 MNHNS, CDR2 SASEGT. The CDR3 sequence is 15 residues long.

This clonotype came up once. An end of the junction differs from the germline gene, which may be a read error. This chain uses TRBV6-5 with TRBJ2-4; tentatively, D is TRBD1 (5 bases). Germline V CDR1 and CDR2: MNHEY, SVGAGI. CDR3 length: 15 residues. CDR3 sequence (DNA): TGTGCCAGCAGTACTCGGGTTAGGGGCAAAAACATTCAGTGCTTC. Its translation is CASSTRVRGKNIQCF.

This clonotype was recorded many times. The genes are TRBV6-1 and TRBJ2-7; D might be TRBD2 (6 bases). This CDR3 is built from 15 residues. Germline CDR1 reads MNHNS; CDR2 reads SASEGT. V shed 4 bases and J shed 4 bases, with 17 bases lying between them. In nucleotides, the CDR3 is TGTGCCAGCAGTGCGGAGGCGGGAACCGGATACGAGCAGTACTTC. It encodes CASSAEAGTGYEQYF.

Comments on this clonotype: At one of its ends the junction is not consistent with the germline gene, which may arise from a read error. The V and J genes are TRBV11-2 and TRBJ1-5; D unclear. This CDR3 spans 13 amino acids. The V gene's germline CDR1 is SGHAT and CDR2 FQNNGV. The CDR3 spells CTSGLTGNQPQHF. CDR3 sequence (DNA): TGTACCAGCGGCTTAACCGGGAATCAGCCCCAGCATTTT.

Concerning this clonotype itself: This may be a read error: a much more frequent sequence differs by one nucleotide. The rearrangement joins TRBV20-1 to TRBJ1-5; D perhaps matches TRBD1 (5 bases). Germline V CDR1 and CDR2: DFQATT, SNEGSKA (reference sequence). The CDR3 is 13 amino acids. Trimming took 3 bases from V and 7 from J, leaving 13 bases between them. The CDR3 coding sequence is TGCAGTGCTAGTCTGGGGACGGGGCAGCCCCAGCATTTT. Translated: CSASLGTGQPQHF.

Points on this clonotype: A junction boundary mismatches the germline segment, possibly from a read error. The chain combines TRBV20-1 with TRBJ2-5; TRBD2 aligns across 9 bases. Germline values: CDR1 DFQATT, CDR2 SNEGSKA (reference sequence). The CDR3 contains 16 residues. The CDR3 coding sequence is TGCAGTGCTAGAGATCGTGTAGCGGGAGCGATGGAGACCCATTATTTC. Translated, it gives CSARDRVAGAMETHYF.